The 28 T cell receptor beta chains presented below share a single source sample, sequenced in a study of T cells after yellow fever vaccination. TCRdb processed the 5' RACE reads anew with MiXCR; each CDR3 protein has one entry. The sample has about 180,000 distinct CDR3 sequences; approximately 6.2% are singletons. The sample in question was CD4+ T cells sorted from PBMCs, obtained on the day of the first yellow fever vaccination. These receptors were collected from a man aged 18-30 years who received the YFV17D yellow fever vaccine.

This clonotype was seen at least ten times. This chain joins TRBV12-3 or TRBV12-4 and TRBJ1-5; 8 nucleotides match TRBD1. The CDR3 is 13 amino acids. J was trimmed by 5 bases and V by 6 bases; bases with no gene match: 3. In nucleotides, the CDR3 is TGTGCCAGCAGCACAGGGGGTGATCAGCCCCAGCATTTT. Its translation: CASSTGGDQPQHF.

This clonotype was detected ten times or more. This chain joins TRBV29-1 and TRBJ1-4; 7 bases agree with TRBD1. Germline CDR1 reads SQVTM; CDR2 reads ANQGSEA. V gave up 7 bases and J gave up 6 bases; unmatched junction bases: 8. The CDR3 spans 13 residues. The CDR3 nucleotides read TGCAGCGCAAGGGGGCGGGAGGATGAAAAACTGTTTTTT. Protein sequence: CSARGREDEKLFF.

The rearrangement uses TRBV5-1 and TRBJ2-1, with D possibly matching TRBD1 (5 bases). Per germline, CDR1 SGHRS and CDR2 YFSETQ. V dropped 6 bases and J dropped 7 bases, with 17 bases sitting between them. The CDR3 consists of 14 residues. This chain's CDR3 is CASTLGTQENEQFF. The CDR3 coding sequence is TGCGCCAGCACCCTTGGCACACAGGAAAATGAGCAGTTCTTC.

Many counts were recorded for this clonotype. The chain links TRBV20-1 to TRBJ2-1; D remains ambiguous. Trimming left V 7 bases short and J 0 bases short, with 10 bases between. The CDR3 has 13 residues. Germline V gene sequence: CDR1 DFQATT, CDR2 SNEGSKA (reference sequence). The CDR3 nucleotides read TGCAGTGTACCACCTCTCTCCTACAATGAGCAGTTCTTC. Encoded protein: CSVPPLSYNEQFF.

This clonotype has just a few counts. The V call is TRBV28, the J call TRBJ1-2; D perhaps matches TRBD1 (5 bases). Trimming removed 6 bases at V and 4 bases at J, with 15 bases between. This CDR3 has 14 amino acids. Germline CDR1 is MDHEN and CDR2 is SYDVKM. CDR3 bases: TGTGCCAGCAGCCCCGCCACGGGGCTCTATGGCTACACCTTC. Residues: CASSPATGLYGYTF.

This clonotype came up many times. The rearrangement links TRBV5-1 to TRBJ2-2; 10 bases align to TRBD1. The CDR3 contains 16 residues. Germline values: CDR1 SGHRS, CDR2 YFSETQ. Trimming cost V 4 bases and J 1 base; bases outside gene matches: 4. CDR3 loop: CASSPGQGLNTGELFF. The CDR3 DNA follows: TGCGCCAGCAGCCCGGGACAGGGGTTGAACACCGGGGAGCTGTTTTTT.

This clonotype was seen many times. The J gene is TRBJ1-5, the V gene TRBV27; no reliable D call. Trimming took off 2 bases at V and 6 bases at J, with 14 bases between the two ends. The germline V gene encodes CDR1 MNHEY and CDR2 SMNVEV (reference sequence). This CDR3 is 15 amino acids long. CDR3 nucleotide sequence: TGTGCCAGCAGTTTAGGTCAAGGGTACGGTCAGCCCCAGCATTTT. As protein: CASSLGQGYGQPQHF.

This clonotype was seen many times. The rearrangement links TRBV7-3 to TRBJ2-3; D perhaps matches TRBD2 (6 bases). V was shortened by 2 bases and J by 0 bases, with 6 bases between the two germline ends. Germline values: CDR1 SGHTA, CDR2 FQGTGA. This CDR3 region has 14 residues. CDR3 residues: CASSLGTSTDTQYF. DNA of the CDR3: TGTGCCAGCAGCTTAGGGACTAGCACAGATACGCAGTATTTT.

As for this clonotype: A single base separates this from a much larger clone, so it may be a read error. The CDR3 coding sequence is TGTGTCAGCAGCCCACTAGCGGGGGGCTACAGCAATGAGCAGTTCTTC. This translates into CVSSPLAGGYSNEQFF. The chain joins TRBV12-3 or TRBV12-4 to TRBJ2-1; 12 bases map to TRBD2. The CDR3 sequence is 16 residues long.

This chain joins TRBV12-3 or TRBV12-4 and TRBJ2-1; 10 bases match TRBD1. The CDR3 is made up of 15 amino acids. The trim removed 7 bases at V and 10 bases at J, leaving 13 bases unmatched. CDR3: CASTPGTGVRDEQFF. In DNA form, the CDR3 reads TGTGCCAGCACTCCCGGGACAGGGGTCCGAGACGAGCAGTTCTTC.

This clonotype has a count of ten or more. This sequence joins TRBV24-1 and TRBJ2-3, with 12 bases lining up with TRBD2. The CDR3 covers 18 residues. The J segment lost 5 bases and the V segment lost 3 bases, leaving 11 bases of the junction unmatched. Germline CDR1 and CDR2: KGHDR and SFDVKD. The CDR3 region is CATSDLPTSGGTKDTQYF. In nucleotides, the CDR3 is TGTGCCACCAGTGATCTACCGACTAGCGGGGGAACAAAAGATACGCAGTATTTT.

This clonotype was found a few times. The chain combines TRBV5-4 with TRBJ2-3; the match to TRBD1 covers 8 bases. V shed 5 bases, J shed 3 bases, and the junction held 5 bases outside the gene matches. The CDR3 contains 14 residues. Germline V gene data show CDR1 as SGHNT and CDR2 as YYREEE (reference sequence). The CDR3 loop is CASSGRQGTDTQYF. CDR3 in DNA: TGTGCCAGCAGTGGGAGACAGGGGACAGATACGCAGTATTTT.

This clonotype was detected ten times or more. The V and J genes are TRBV7-2 and TRBJ1-4; the D is unclear. Trimming took off 0 bases at V and 8 bases at J, with 10 bases between the two ends. This CDR3 region has 14 residues. Germline assignment: CDR1 SGHTA and CDR2 FQGNSA. The CDR3 DNA follows: TGTGCCAGCAGCTTAGCAATGTCTGGGGAAAAACTGTTTTTT. It specifies CASSLAMSGEKLFF.

This clonotype has a handful of counts. The chain is built from TRBV6-5 and TRBJ1-5; TRBD1 is a possible D gene (5 bases). V was shortened by 3 bases and J by 1 base, with 10 bases between the two germline ends. The CDR3 has 15 amino acids. Germline V CDR1 and CDR2: MNHEY, SVGAGI. CDR3 in DNA: TGTGCCAGCAGTTATGGGGCCTCCAGCAATCAGCCCCAGCATTTT. This gives the protein CASSYGASSNQPQHF.

V gene TRBV7-2 combines with J gene TRBJ2-1; 9 bases are a match to TRBD2. Trimming took 1 base from V and 5 from J; bases not matched to a gene: 6. CDR3 size: 16 residues. Germline assignment: CDR1 SGHTA and CDR2 FQGNSA. The CDR3 spells CASSLVAGGLHNEQFF. In DNA form, the CDR3 reads TGTGCCAGCAGCTTAGTTGCGGGGGGGCTCCACAATGAGCAGTTCTTC.

This clonotype was counted ten times or more. V usage is TRBV5-6 and J usage is TRBJ2-7; 9 bases are a match to TRBD1. This CDR3 region has 14 residues. Per germline, CDR1 SGHDT and CDR2 YYEEEE. The V segment lost 4 bases and the J segment 3 bases; nucleotides outside the gene matches: 5. CDR3 in DNA: TGTGCCAGCAGCAAGCCGGGACAGGGCTACGAGCAGTACGTC. Translation gives CASSKPGQGYEQYV.

The chain combines TRBV4-3 with TRBJ2-7, with D uncertain. With 2 bases removed from V and 2 bases from J, the gap between germline ends came to 4 bases. The CDR3 consists of 12 residues. Germline values: CDR1 LGHNA, CDR2 YSLEER. The CDR3 sequence: CASSQNTYEQYV. CDR3 DNA: TGCGCCAGCAGCCAAAATACCTACGAGCAGTACGTC.

The rearrangement uses TRBV3-1 and TRBJ2-1; maybe TRBD2 (7 bases). V was clipped by 11 bases and J by 5 bases, with 28 bases between them. The CDR3 extends over 17 amino acids. The germline V gene encodes CDR1 LGHDT and CDR2 YNNKEL (reference sequence). DNA for the CDR3: TGTGCCTCCTGCCAAACAAGGGGGGGGACCTCAAACAATGAGCAGTTCTTC. Translated: CASCQTRGGTSNNEQFF.

This clonotype was seen ten or more times. This sequence joins TRBV30 and TRBJ2-5; D unresolved. In germline, CDR1 is GTSNPN, CDR2 SVGIG (reference sequence). The CDR3 consists of 13 residues. V lost 2 bases, J lost 0 bases, and 7 bases lay in between. CDR3 bases: TGTGCCTGGAGTCTTACCTACCAAGAGACCCAGTACTTC. This gives the protein CAWSLTYQETQYF.

The rearrangement joins TRBV29-1 to TRBJ1-5, with a possible D match to TRBD1 (6 bases). Trimming shortened V by 6 bases and J by 4 bases, and 10 bases separated the two germline ends. The germline V gene has CDR1 SQVTM and CDR2 ANQGSEA. The CDR3 covers 12 residues. The CDR3 nucleotides are TGCAGCGTCGGACAGACTAATCAGCCCCAGCATTTT. Translation: CSVGQTNQPQHF.

The sample holds a few counts of this clonotype. This chain connects TRBV5-8 to TRBJ2-3; 8 bases map to TRBD1. The CDR3 is 16 amino acids. After removal of 0 bases from V and 2 bases from J, the junction contained 5 bases not matched to a gene. From germline, CDR1 is SGHTS and CDR2 YDEGEE. DNA of the CDR3: TGTGCCAGCAGCTTGGGGCAGGGGGCTCCCACAGATACGCAGTATTTT. Protein sequence: CASSLGQGAPTDTQYF.

This clonotype has just a few counts. V is TRBV5-4 and J is TRBJ2-3, with 11 nucleotides matching TRBD2. J lost 0 bases, V lost 1 base, and 1 base had no gene match. Germline V lookup: CDR1 SGHNT, CDR2 YYREEE (reference sequence). This CDR3 has 16 amino acids. CDR3 DNA sequence: TGTGCCAGCAGCTTGCGACTAGCGGGGAGCACAGATACGCAGTATTTT. It specifies CASSLRLAGSTDTQYF.

This sequence joins TRBV4-1 and TRBJ1-5; weak D call: TRBD1 (5 bases). The germline V gene encodes CDR1 MGHRA and CDR2 YSYEKL. The V and J ends lost 4 bases and 3 bases respectively, with 13 bases between them. The CDR3 loop spans 15 amino acids. The CDR3 reads CASSPTGHLNQPQHF. The CDR3, as DNA: TGCGCCAGCAGCCCGACCGGACACCTCAATCAGCCCCAGCATTTT.

There are many counts of this clonotype. This CDR3 reads CATSDSGTGETQYF. The DNA of the CDR3 is TGTGCCACCAGTGATTCCGGGACGGGGGAGACCCAGTACTTC. The chain couples TRBV24-1 to TRBJ2-5, with D perhaps matching TRBD1 or TRBD2 (5 bases each). The CDR3 extends over 14 amino acids. V gave up 2 bases and J gave up 5 bases, with 11 bases separating them. CDR1 and CDR2 (germline): KGHDR, SFDVKD.

The V call is TRBV3-1, the J call TRBJ1-6; D call uncertain. Trimming stripped 3 bases from V and 8 bases from J, with 2 bases between. The germline gives CDR1 LGHDT, CDR2 YNNKEL (reference sequence). CDR3 length: 11 residues. The CDR3 loop reads CASSHDSPLHF. The CDR3 DNA is TGTGCCAGCAGCCACGATTCACCCCTCCACTTT.

This clonotype was seen only a few times. The V call is TRBV5-4, the J call TRBJ2-3; D remains ambiguous. This CDR3 has 15 residues. Germline V gene data show CDR1 as SGHNT and CDR2 as YYREEE (reference sequence). The V and J ends lost 4 bases and 7 bases respectively, with 19 bases between them. CDR3 sequence reads: CASSPTILKTNTQYF. The CDR3 nucleotides are TGTGCCAGCAGCCCGACCATTCTGAAAACGAATACGCAGTATTTT.

This clonotype has a count of ten or more. This rearrangement joins TRBV7-2 to TRBJ1-1; 7 bases align to TRBD1. CDR3 length: 15 amino acids. Germline V gene lookup returns CDR1 SGHTA and CDR2 FQGNSA. The ends lost 5 bases at V and 1 base at J; junction bases unmatched: 7. The CDR3 loop is CASSPQDRANTEAFF. In DNA, the CDR3 is TGTGCCAGCAGCCCCCAAGACAGGGCGAACACTGAAGCTTTCTTT.

This clonotype appeared many times. The chain carries TRBV18 and TRBJ2-3, with 8 bases fitting TRBD2. Germline loops: CDR1 KGHSH, CDR2 LQKENI. This CDR3 is built from 14 residues. After removal of 3 bases from V and 4 bases from J, the junction contained 3 bases not matched to a gene. The CDR3 coding sequence is TGTGCCAGCTCACCGACTAGCGAGGCAGATACGCAGTATTTT. It translates to CASSPTSEADTQYF.